Following are 29 T cell receptor beta chains from one sample sequenced in a study of blood T cell repertoires in COVID-19 (dated by TCRdb to 2020 to 2021). The method was the immunoSEQ multiplex PCR assay. TCRdb carries this immuneACCESS record with in-frame sequences only. Its versions omit some clonotypes, under half of them owing to an unresolved V gene in the studies checked, with the rest unexplained. Here the sample has tens of thousands of clones; 70% to 90% occur a single time. The ten largest clones add up to over 15% of the sample. Sequenced input: peripheral blood. The receptor source for this set is a man of 80 years or more in a cohort sampled during active COVID-19.

The chain employs TRBV6-4 and TRBJ1-5; 12 bases agree with TRBD1. Losses at the gene ends were 9 bases for V and 3 bases for J; bases not matched to a gene: 15. The CDR3 runs to 18 residues. The germline V gene encodes CDR1 MRHNA and CDR2 SNTAGT. CDR3 sequence reads: CARRTGSGQGAYNQPQHF. CDR3 bases: TGTGCCAGAAGGACCGGTTCGGGACAGGGGGCTTACAATCAGCCCCAGCATTTT.

The chain has TRBV10-3 and TRBJ2-7; D gene ambiguous. CDR1 ENHRY and CDR2 SYGVKD come from the germline V gene. Between the trimmed V and J ends, which lost 0 bases and 9 bases, there was a span of 9 bases. The CDR3 is made up of 12 amino acids. CDR3 protein: CAISESRHGQYV. For the CDR3, the DNA is TGTGCCATCAGTGAGTCGCGGCACGGGCAGTACGTC.

This clone was detected only once. CDR3 DNA: TGTGCCAGCAGCCTAACCCTTGCGGGGTCCGGGGAGCTGTTTTTT. This encodes CASSLTLAGSGELFF. The chain employs TRBV7-6 and TRBJ2-2, with a weak D call TRBD2 (6 bases). The V end was cut by 5 bases, the J end by 6 bases, with 16 bases between. The CDR3 totals 15 residues. Per germline, CDR1 SGHVS and CDR2 FNYEAQ.

The rearrangement joins TRBV6-6 to TRBJ2-7; 7 bases line up with TRBD2. This CDR3 comprises 15 residues. The V segment lost 5 bases and the J segment 0 bases; nucleotides outside the gene matches: 7. CDR1 MNHNY and CDR2 SVGAGI come from the germline V gene (reference sequence). The CDR3 sequence: CASSNVGGSSYEQYV. In DNA, the CDR3 is TGTGCCAGCAGTAACGTGGGGGGGAGCTCCTACGAGCAGTACGTC.

The chain links TRBV5-1 to TRBJ2-3, with D tentatively TRBD2 (6 bases). The CDR3 spans 17 residues. Germline CDR1 reads SGHRS; CDR2 reads YFSETQ. Trimming removed 0 bases from V and 0 bases from J, with 14 bases in between. DNA of the CDR3: TGCGCCAGCAGCTTGGTTGGGGGGACTGCTAGCACAGATACGCAGTATTTT. Encoded protein: CASSLVGGTASTDTQYF.

The J gene is TRBJ1-2, the V gene TRBV11-2; 8 bases fit TRBD1. Germline-derived CDR1 and CDR2 are SGHAT and FQNNGV. V gave up 5 bases and J gave up 8 bases; unmatched junction bases: 4. CDR3 length equals 12 residues. CDR3 nucleotides: TGTGCCAGCAGCCCGGACAGGGACGGCTACACCTTC. It codes for CASSPDRDGYTF.

The chain employs TRBV21-1 and TRBJ1-5; the table gives TRBD1 as D, unverified against the DNA. TRBV21-1 is recorded as a pseudogene. The CDR3 has 14 residues. Here the CDR3 reads CARFHRPCNQPQHF. In DNA, the CDR3 is TGTGCCAGATTCCACAGGCCTTGCAATCAGCCCCAGCATTTT.

V is TRBV9 and J is TRBJ2-3; D may be TRBD2 (6 bases). Trimming pared 2 bases from V and 4 bases from J, leaving 8 bases between. In germline, CDR1 is SGDLS, CDR2 YYNGEE. The CDR3 loop spans 13 amino acids. Here the CDR3 DNA reads TGTGCCAGCAGCGTCGGGGGACCAGATACGCAGTATTTT. Amino acids: CASSVGGPDTQYF.

The chain combines TRBV12-3 or TRBV12-4 with TRBJ2-3; weak D call: TRBD1 (6 bases). Trimming left V 5 bases short and J 5 bases short, with 11 bases between. This CDR3 has 13 amino acids. The CDR3 sequence: CASSPSRGDTQYF. The CDR3 DNA sequence: TGTGCCAGCAGTCCCAGCAGGGGAGATACGCAGTATTTT.

The rearrangement uses TRBV6-2 or TRBV6-3 and TRBJ1-2; 10 positions agree with TRBD1. Trimming removed 2 bases from V and 7 bases from J; junction bases left unmatched: 1. Germline CDR1 reads MNHEY; CDR2 reads SVGEGT. There are 13 residues in the CDR3. The CDR3, as DNA: TGTGCCAGCAGTTACGGGACAGGGGCTGGCTACACCTTC. Protein: CASSYGTGAGYTF.

This clone is a singleton in its sample. J is TRBJ1-4 and V is TRBV9; D is unclear. V was shortened by 0 bases and J by 8 bases, with 8 bases between the two germline ends. CDR3 length equals 13 residues. From germline, CDR1 is SGDLS and CDR2 YYNGEE. The CDR3 coding sequence is TGTGCCAGCAGCGTAGCCCTCGGGGAAAAACTGTTTTTT. This codes for CASSVALGEKLFF.

This rearrangement joins TRBV7-2 to TRBJ2-6, with a possible D match to TRBD2 (5 bases). The CDR3 is made up of 15 amino acids. Germline V CDR1 and CDR2: SGHTA, FQGNSA. Between the trimmed V and J ends, which lost 5 bases and 4 bases, there was a span of 12 bases. CDR3: CASSRSGRGANVLTF. CDR3 DNA: TGTGCCAGCAGCCGCAGCGGCAGGGGGGCCAACGTCCTGACTTTC.

CDR3: CASSNSGRLYEQYF. The CDR3 DNA reads as TGTGCCAGCAGCAATAGCGGCCGCCTCTACGAGCAGTACTTC. This rearrangement joins TRBV9 to TRBJ2-7, with D possibly TRBD2 on 6 matching bases. The ends were cut back, 4 bases at V and 3 bases at J, with 14 bases in the middle. The CDR3 runs 14 residues. The germline gives CDR1 SGDLS, CDR2 YYNGEE. Drawing the rest from reference TRBV9 and TRBJ2-7, the complete variable domain is DSGVTQTPKHLITATGQRVTLRCSPRSGDLSVYWYQQSLDQGLQFLIQYYNGEERAKGNILERFSAQQFPDLHSELNLSSLELGDSALYFCASSNSGRLYEQYFGPGTRLTVT.

This clone was counted between two and nine times. V gene TRBV6-2 or TRBV6-3 combines with J gene TRBJ2-7, with D perhaps TRBD2 (5 bases). This CDR3 region has 14 residues. V shed 6 bases and J shed 6 bases, with 18 bases lying between them. Per germline, CDR1 MNHEY and CDR2 SVGEGT. Here the CDR3 reads CASSPGGSLGEQYV. As DNA, the CDR3 is TGTGCCAGCAGCCCCGGTGGGAGTTTGGGCGAGCAGTACGTC.

The V gene is TRBV6-5, the J gene TRBJ1-6; 10 bases are a match to TRBD1. The germline CDR1 and CDR2 sequences are MNHEY and SVGAGI. V dropped 11 bases and J dropped 8; count of bases not matched to a gene: 3. The CDR3 has 12 amino acids. As DNA, the CDR3 is TGTGCCGCCGGGACAGGGGATTCACCCCTCCACTTT. Its protein product is CAAGTGDSPLHF.

The chain carries TRBV5-6 and TRBJ1-2, with D possibly being TRBD1 (5 bases). This CDR3 has 16 residues. Germline CDR1 SGHDT, CDR2 YYEEEE. Trimming removed 0 bases at V and 0 bases at J, with 12 bases between. The CDR3 protein is CASSLDSAGSNYGYTF. CDR3 bases: TGTGCCAGCAGCTTGGATTCGGCAGGGTCTAACTATGGCTACACCTTC.

This chain joins TRBV5-1 and TRBJ1-1; D is unresolved. The germline gives CDR1 SGHRS, CDR2 YFSETQ. V shed 3 bases and J shed 0 bases, with 18 bases lying between them. The CDR3 length is 17 residues. The CDR3 loop is CASSSREGGLMNTEAFF. DNA of the CDR3: TGCGCCAGCAGCTCGAGAGAGGGAGGTCTCATGAACACTGAAGCTTTCTTT.

The chain has TRBV5-4 and TRBJ2-1; 7 nucleotides align to TRBD2. The junction had 6 bases not matched to a gene; V was cut back by 4 bases and J by 2 bases. The CDR3 runs 15 residues. The germline V gene encodes CDR1 SGHNT and CDR2 YYREEE (reference sequence). DNA for the CDR3: TGTGCCAGCAGCACCTCGGGGGGAGCCTACAATGAGCAGTTCTTC. It yields the protein CASSTSGGAYNEQFF.

V usage is TRBV18 and J usage is TRBJ2-1, with 7 positions matching TRBD1. The trim removed 3 bases at V and 5 bases at J, leaving 1 base unmatched. Germline V gives CDR1 KGHSH, CDR2 LQKENI. This CDR3 has 13 amino acids. The CDR3 is CASSPGTDNEQFF. DNA of the CDR3: TGTGCCAGCTCACCCGGGACAGACAATGAGCAGTTCTTC.

The chain recombines TRBV7-3 with TRBJ2-3; TRBD2 matches at 13 bases. Unmatched junction bases numbered 5, after V lost 4 bases and J lost 4 bases. CDR1 and CDR2 (germline): SGHTA, FQGTGA. CDR3 length: 16 amino acids. CDR3 DNA sequence: TGTGCCAGCAGCTACACTAGCGGGGGGGCCGCAGATACGCAGTATTTT. Encoded protein: CASSYTSGGAADTQYF.

The genes are TRBV16 and TRBJ1-1; TRBD1 aligns across 9 bases. Germline CDR1 reads KGHSY; CDR2 reads FQNENV. Trimming removed 6 bases from V and 4 bases from J; junction bases left unmatched: 6. This CDR3 is built from 14 residues. This CDR3 reads CASRTGGRVTEAFF. The CDR3 region has the DNA TGTGCCAGCAGGACAGGGGGGCGGGTCACTGAAGCTTTCTTT.

The V call is TRBV7-2, the J call TRBJ2-7, with 9 bases lining up with TRBD1. The CDR3 spans 14 residues. V was pared by 5 bases and J by 4 bases, with 6 bases of the junction left unmatched. The germline V gene encodes CDR1 SGHTA and CDR2 FQGNSA. The CDR3 coding sequence is TGTGCCAGCAGCCCTGGGGGACAGGGATACGAGCAGTACTTC. Its translation is CASSPGGQGYEQYF.

The genes are TRBV5-4 and TRBJ2-1, with 11 bases fitting TRBD2. CDR3 size: 14 residues. V lost 0 bases and J lost 7; bases outside the gene matches: 0. Per germline, CDR1 SGHNT and CDR2 YYREEE (reference sequence). CDR3 in amino acids: CASSLGLAGNEQFF. The CDR3 nucleotides read TGTGCCAGCAGCTTGGGACTAGCGGGAAATGAGCAGTTCTTC.

The rearrangement uses TRBV7-2 and TRBJ2-7; D might be TRBD2 (6 bases). V was trimmed by 5 bases and J by 2 bases, leaving 13 bases between them. CDR3 length: 14 residues. Looked up from germline, CDR1 is SGHTA and CDR2 is FQGNSA. The DNA for the CDR3 is TGTGCCAGCAGCGTTAGGGGAGGCCCCTACGAGCAGTACTTC. It specifies CASSVRGGPYEQYF.

The chain joins TRBV19 to TRBJ1-2, with D perhaps TRBD1 (6 bases). Deletions cut 4 bases from V and 5 bases from J, with 14 bases between. Germline lookup yields CDR1 LNHDA and CDR2 SQIVND (reference sequence). This CDR3 region has 14 residues. The CDR3 coding sequence is TGTGCCAGTAGTACCCTCGGGACAACTTATGGCTACACCTTC. Translating it yields CASSTLGTTYGYTF.

The count of this clone is one. This sequence joins TRBV18 and TRBJ1-1, with D possibly matching TRBD1 (5 bases). There are 15 residues in the CDR3. Deletions cut 3 bases from V and 3 bases from J, with 14 bases between. Germline CDR1 and CDR2: KGHSH and LQKENI. CDR3 nucleotides: TGTGCCAGCTCACCCGCCAGGGCAGAAGACACTGAAGCTTTCTTT. Translating it yields CASSPARAEDTEAFF.

This sequence joins TRBV11-1 and TRBJ1-6; the D is unclear. CDR1 is SGHAT and CDR2 is FQDESV in the germline V gene (reference sequence). The CDR3 covers 14 residues. With 3 bases removed from V and 8 bases from J, the gap between germline ends came to 11 bases. The CDR3 protein is CASSFAPRDSPLHF. For the CDR3, the DNA is TGTGCCAGCAGCTTTGCCCCGAGGGATTCACCCCTCCACTTT.

This rearrangement joins TRBV6-2 or TRBV6-3 to TRBJ1-1; D might be TRBD1 (5 bases). The V gene's germline CDR1 is MNHEY and CDR2 SVGEGT. This CDR3 has 15 residues. V gave up 7 bases and J gave up 3 bases, with 18 bases separating them. The CDR3 DNA sequence: TGTGCCAGCACCCCGTTCGGAGGGGTGGACACTGAAGCTTTCTTT. Protein product: CASTPFGGVDTEAFF.

The chain couples TRBV28 to TRBJ1-2; possible D gene TRBD1, 6 bases. This CDR3 region has 13 residues. V was shortened by 8 bases and J by 4 bases, with 14 bases between the two germline ends. Germline loops: CDR1 MDHEN, CDR2 SYDVKM. In nucleotides, the CDR3 is TGTGCCAGCGGGATTACAGGGCCCTATGGCTACACCTTC. Encoded protein: CASGITGPYGYTF.